The T cell receptor beta chain under discussion was sequenced for a study of CD8 T cells in ankylosing spondylitis. Quantitative 5'-RACE was performed with molecular barcodes, and it yielded the TCR beta libraries. Via MiXCR, TCRdb re-called the 5' RACE reads, giving one row per CDR3 protein. The data show 400,000 or so distinct CDR3 sequences, with around 26% seen just once and about 0.92% held by the top ten. Note on this clonotype: The antigen is unknown.

Points from the study as a whole: Some motif variants were previously reported in reactive arthritis synovial fluid and blood. Within ankylosing spondylitis blood, a TCR beta motif made up of fewer than ten highly homologous variants appeared to be characteristic.

This TCR came from a male donor with ankylosing spondylitis. The sequenced material came from blood, either unsorted or a sorted T cell fraction (not recorded which).

The CDR3 protein is CSVDPASTDTQYF. In nucleotides, the CDR3 is TGCAGCGTTGACCCAGCTAGCACAGATACGCAGTATTTT. The J gene is TRBJ2-3, the V gene TRBV29-1; D not resolved. This CDR3 has 13 residues. The germline V gene has CDR1 SQVTM and CDR2 ANQGSEA. Trimming removed 3 bases at V and 0 bases at J, with 7 bases between.